This TCR beta chain was identified during a study of cytomegalovirus exposure and HLA in healthy donors. The donors, nominally healthy at sampling, likely had unrecorded immune exposures. Primers included in the PCR were 60 Vbeta and 13 Jbeta primers. TCRdb's copy holds only in-frame clones and misses some; the assay was immunoSEQ multiplex PCR. The sample yields 200,000 to 300,000 clones, 82% seen once. CDR1 is GTSNPN and CDR2 is SVGIG in the germline V gene (reference sequence). The V and J ends lost 4 bases and 1 base respectively, with 17 bases between them. The CDR3 runs to 16 residues. The source is a woman aged 35 to 49 in good health and CMV-seropositive. Sequences were obtained from PBMCs. This chain uses TRBV30 with TRBJ1-5; D not resolved. The DNA of the CDR3 is TGTGCCTGGACCCCATCTGGAGAGGGAAGCAATCAGCCCCAGCATTTT. It yields the protein CAWTPSGEGSNQPQHF.